This T cell receptor beta chain stems from a study of technical replicates of blood from a handful of donors. Germline loops: CDR1 MNHEY, CDR2 SMNVEV (reference sequence). V was pared by 3 bases and J by 3 bases, with 8 bases of the junction left unmatched. The CDR3 sequence is 16 residues long. Clones were sequenced by immunoSEQ multiplex PCR, and TCRdb holds only the in-frame ones, with some missing. The data hold 50,000 to 70,000 clones, with about 95% observed a single time. This receptor was obtained from a human donor in good health. Some clones in this sample may be carry-over from other donors' samples. The material sequenced was PBMCs. The chain combines TRBV27 with TRBJ2-1; 7 bases match TRBD2. This CDR3 is CASSFVAGASYNEQFF. CDR3 nucleotide sequence: TGTGCCAGCAGTTTTGTTGCGGGAGCTAGCTACAATGAGCAGTTCTTC.